This TCR beta chain originates from a study of T cell changes during pregnancy in multiple sclerosis. The method was immunoSEQ multiplex PCR; TCRdb's version includes in-frame clones alone and lacks a portion of them. The sample records some 50,000 clones, 80% to 95% being singletons. In germline, CDR1 is SEHNR, CDR2 FQNEAQ (reference sequence). Trimming took 3 bases from V and 0 from J, leaving 7 bases between them. This CDR3 comprises 14 residues. This sequence originates from a female donor with multiple sclerosis, enrolled in a pregnancy study. This sequence joins TRBV7-9 and TRBJ2-3, with a possible D match to TRBD2 (6 bases). The sample in question was CD8+ T cells from peripheral blood mononuclear cells, obtained in the second trimester of pregnancy. CDR3 amino acids: CASSFSGSTDTQYF. In nucleotides, the CDR3 is TGTGCCAGCAGCTTCAGCGGGAGCACAGATACGCAGTATTTT.